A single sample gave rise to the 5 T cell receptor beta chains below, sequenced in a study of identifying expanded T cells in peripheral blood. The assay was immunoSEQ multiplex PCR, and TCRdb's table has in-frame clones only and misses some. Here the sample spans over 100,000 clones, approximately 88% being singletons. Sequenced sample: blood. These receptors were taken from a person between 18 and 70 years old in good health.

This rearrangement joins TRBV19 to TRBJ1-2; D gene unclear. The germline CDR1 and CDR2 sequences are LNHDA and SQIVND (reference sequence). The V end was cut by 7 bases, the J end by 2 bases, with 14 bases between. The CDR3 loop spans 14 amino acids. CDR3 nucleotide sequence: TGTGCCAGTAAATTGGAAACAGACAACTATGGCTACACCTTC. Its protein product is CASKLETDNYGYTF.

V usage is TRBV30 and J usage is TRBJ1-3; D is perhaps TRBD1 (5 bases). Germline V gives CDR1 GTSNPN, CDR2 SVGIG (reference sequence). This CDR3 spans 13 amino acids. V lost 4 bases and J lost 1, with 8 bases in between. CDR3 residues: CAWTQGSGNTIYF. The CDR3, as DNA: TGTGCCTGGACGCAGGGATCTGGAAACACCATATATTTT.

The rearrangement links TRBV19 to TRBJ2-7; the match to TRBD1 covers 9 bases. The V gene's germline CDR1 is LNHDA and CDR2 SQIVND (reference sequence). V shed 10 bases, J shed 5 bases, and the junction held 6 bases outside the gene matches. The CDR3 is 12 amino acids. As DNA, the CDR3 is TGTGCCACCAGGGACAGGGAGAACGAGCAGTACTTC. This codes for CATRDRENEQYF.

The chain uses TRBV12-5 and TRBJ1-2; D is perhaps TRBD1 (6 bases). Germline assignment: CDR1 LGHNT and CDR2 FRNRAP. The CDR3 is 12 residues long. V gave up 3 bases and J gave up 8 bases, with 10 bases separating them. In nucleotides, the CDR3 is TGTGCTAGTGGTTTTACAGGGTCCGGCTACACCTTC. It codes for CASGFTGSGYTF.

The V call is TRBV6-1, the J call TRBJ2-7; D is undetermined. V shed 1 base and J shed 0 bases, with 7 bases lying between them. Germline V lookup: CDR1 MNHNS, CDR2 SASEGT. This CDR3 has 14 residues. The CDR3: CASSEVVNSYEQYF. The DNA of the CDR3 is TGTGCCAGCAGTGAAGTAGTCAACTCCTACGAGCAGTACTTC.